This TCR beta chain was documented in a study of T cells in Graves' hyperthyroidism and ophthalmopathy. The study, taken as a whole, reports: Most thyroid clonotypes that were expanded above 0.001 also turned up in blood.

As regards this clonotype: Its antigen remains unknown.

Hyperthyroidism was newly diagnosed in patients aged 18 to 65 (duration under 2 months). Each diagnosis was grounded in clinical symptoms, serum thyroxine and TRAb, thyroid ultrasound, and orbital computed tomography. When hyperthyroidism was first diagnosed, the blood sample was taken, preceding any ophthalmopathy symptoms. This CDR3 spans 17 amino acids. Germline CDR1 and CDR2: LNHNV and YYDKDF (reference sequence). V was pared by 0 bases and J by 5 bases, with 10 bases of the junction left unmatched. RNA transcripts provided the source from which TCR beta CDR3 regions were amplified. The HTBI set primed first-round TCR CDR3 RT-PCR. From the multiplex PCR reads, TCRdb called clonotypes with MiXCR, one entry per CDR3 protein. This table has 690,000 or so distinct CDR3 sequences, around 20% appearing once.

This receptor was taken from a woman aged 50 to 60 with Graves' hyperthyroidism that later progressed to Graves' ophthalmopathy. The rearrangement links TRBV15 to TRBJ2-3, with TRBD1 matching 8 bases. Sequenced input: blood. CDR3 nucleotides: TGTGCCACCAGCAGAGACGACAGGGGATGGGGTGGAGATACGCAGTATTTT. Translating it yields CATSRDDRGWGGDTQYF.